One sample yielded the 18 T cell receptor beta chains listed below, sequenced in a study of beta chain features in type 1 diabetes. cDNA synthesis used the whole RNA isolate, giving expressed TCRB sequences. Sequencing was performed with immunoSEQ multiplex PCR; in TCRdb, only in-frame clones are kept and a portion is missing. The sample shows 300,000 to 350,000 clones, 14% of them seen only once. Input material: central memory CD4+ T cells from blood. These receptors originate from a man aged 25 to 45 in good health.

This clone has more than one count but fewer than ten. The rearrangement joins TRBV7-2 to TRBJ1-3; D possibly corresponds to TRBD1 (6 bases). V was trimmed by 0 bases and J by 2 bases, leaving 14 bases between them. The germline V gene encodes CDR1 SGHTA and CDR2 FQGNSA. The CDR3 consists of 17 residues. The CDR3 DNA sequence: TGTGCCAGCAGCTTAGCGCTACAGGGTGTTGCTGGAAACACCATATATTTT. It encodes CASSLALQGVAGNTIYF.

This clone was observed at least ten times. The chain recombines TRBV4-3 with TRBJ2-7; weak D call: TRBD2 (5 bases). The CDR3 sequence is 13 residues long. Trimming cost V 0 bases and J 7 bases, with 10 bases left between them. Germline V lookup: CDR1 LGHNA, CDR2 YSLEER. CDR3 region: CASSQESGFEQYV. CDR3 DNA sequence: TGCGCCAGCAGCCAAGAATCGGGGTTTGAGCAGTACGTC.

This clone has just a few counts. This chain links TRBV11-2 with TRBJ2-1; the match to TRBD1 covers 10 bases. The CDR3 is made up of 14 amino acids. CDR1 SGHAT and CDR2 FQNNGV come from the germline V gene. Trimming removed 3 bases from V and 7 bases from J; junction bases left unmatched: 3. CDR3 nucleotide sequence: TGTGCCAGCAGCTTGGGACAGGGGCGGAATGAGCAGTTCTTC. It encodes CASSLGQGRNEQFF.

This clone has a count of ten or more. The J gene is TRBJ2-3, the V gene TRBV5-5; D gene unclear. Trimming took 4 bases from V and 4 from J, leaving 13 bases between them. The germline CDR1 and CDR2 sequences are SGHKS and YYEKEE (reference sequence). The CDR3 has 14 residues. The CDR3 here is CASSPNGWADTQYF. The CDR3 coding sequence is TGTGCCAGCAGCCCCAACGGGTGGGCAGATACGCAGTATTTT.

A few counts support this clone. The chain recombines TRBV6-6 with TRBJ2-1; D assignment may be TRBD1 or TRBD2 (5 bases each). V was cut by 0 bases and J by 6 bases, with 15 bases left in between. There are 16 residues in the CDR3. Germline values: CDR1 MNHNY, CDR2 SVGAGI (reference sequence). CDR3 bases: TGTGCCAGCAGTTACTCGAGGGGTGGGACCGCCAATGAGCAGTTCTTC. It yields the protein CASSYSRGGTANEQFF.

The chain employs TRBV6-5 and TRBJ2-1; D may be TRBD2 (6 bases). The germline gives CDR1 MNHEY, CDR2 SVGAGI. Trimming left V 2 bases short and J 8 bases short, with 19 bases between. The CDR3 totals 16 residues. The CDR3 spells CASSYLARYSGDEQFF. In nucleotides, the CDR3 is TGTGCCAGCAGTTACCTAGCGCGCTACAGCGGAGATGAGCAGTTCTTC.

This clone was detected a few times. This chain uses TRBV28 with TRBJ1-1, with 12 bases that match TRBD1. This CDR3 is 14 amino acids long. The germline CDR1 and CDR2 sequences are MDHEN and SYDVKM. The trim removed 6 bases at V and 5 bases at J, leaving 4 bases unmatched. CDR3 sequence: CASSRDRGRTEAFF. Here the CDR3 DNA reads TGTGCCAGCAGCCGGGACAGGGGGCGAACTGAAGCTTTCTTT.

This clone was picked up a small number of times. The chain carries TRBV11-2 and TRBJ2-1, with 7 bases aligning to TRBD2. This CDR3 region has 18 residues. V was clipped by 0 bases and J by 4 bases; unmatched bases: 12. Germline CDR1 reads SGHAT; CDR2 reads FQNNGV. The CDR3 nucleotides read TGTGCCAGCAGCTTAGATCCTTCCCGGACTAGAAATTACAATGAGCAGTTCTTC. It translates to CASSLDPSRTRNYNEQFF.

Remarks on this clone: The same CDR3 arises from other DNA sequences in this sample as well. V is TRBV27 and J is TRBJ1-2; no clear D gene. CDR1 is MNHEY and CDR2 is SMNVEV in the germline V gene (reference sequence). The CDR3 is 13 amino acids. V was cut by 0 bases and J by 4 bases, with 6 bases left in between. The DNA for the CDR3 is TGTGCCAGCAGTTTATCTGGTTCCTATGGCTACACCTTC. As protein: CASSLSGSYGYTF.

The chain joins TRBV25-1 to TRBJ1-1, with D maybe TRBD1 (5 bases). The ends were cut back, 1 base at V and 5 bases at J, with 11 bases in the middle. Germline-derived CDR1 and CDR2 are MGHDK and SYGVNS. This CDR3 region has 14 residues. CDR3 in DNA: TGTGCCAGCAGTGAATTACAGGAGGGGACTGAAGCTTTCTTT. It is translated as CASSELQEGTEAFF.

This clone was counted a few times. The chain joins TRBV7-3 to TRBJ1-2, with no clear D. Per germline, CDR1 SGHTA and CDR2 FQGTGA. The CDR3 contains 13 residues. Trimming pared 4 bases from V and 5 bases from J, leaving 11 bases between. The CDR3 DNA reads TGTGCCAGCAGCTCCGGGTACCTATATGGCTACACCTTC. The encoded protein is CASSSGYLYGYTF.

A few counts support this clone. The chain couples TRBV7-9 to TRBJ2-1; TRBD2 matches at 8 bases. Per the germline V gene, CDR1 is SEHNR and CDR2 is FQNEAQ (reference sequence). The CDR3 extends over 15 amino acids. The V gene end was trimmed by 5 bases and the J gene end by 10 bases; junction bases not matched to a gene: 13. The CDR3 DNA is TGTGCCAGCAGCCCAAGTAGGGGACTAGGATACGAGCAGTTCTTC. Its protein is CASSPSRGLGYEQFF.

This clone was observed at least ten times. V gene TRBV27 combines with J gene TRBJ1-3, with unresolved D. Between the trimmed V and J ends, which lost 2 bases and 3 bases, there was a span of 5 bases. Germline assignment: CDR1 MNHEY and CDR2 SMNVEV (reference sequence). The CDR3 totals 13 residues. The CDR3 nucleotides read TGTGCCAGCAGTTTACAGGTTGGAAACACCATATATTTT. Translated: CASSLQVGNTIYF.

The rearrangement uses TRBV7-2 and TRBJ1-5; TRBD1 agrees at 7 bases. The CDR3 sequence is 14 residues long. V shed 5 bases and J 2 bases; nucleotides not matched to a gene: 3. Germline CDR1 SGHTA, CDR2 FQGNSA. The chain's CDR3 is CASSHGQGNQPQHF. The CDR3 coding sequence is TGTGCCAGCAGCCATGGACAGGGCAATCAGCCCCAGCATTTT.

Notes on this clone: Germline is not matched at one junction end, which may reflect a read error. V usage is TRBV18 and J usage is TRBJ1-1; possible D gene TRBD1, 5 bases. CDR1 and CDR2 from the germline V gene are KGHSH and LQKENI. CDR3 length: 13 residues. CDR3 residues: CASSPRRGSEAFF. CDR3 nucleotides: TGTGCCAGCTCCCCACGAAGGGGCTCTGAAGCTTTCTTT. The entire variable domain, with the rest obtained from reference TRBV18 and TRBJ1-1, is as follows: NAGVMQNPRHLVRRRGQEARLRCSPMKGHSHVYWYRQLPEEGLKFMVYLQKENIIDESGMPKERFSAEFPKEGPSILRIQQVVRGDSAAYFCASSPRRGSEAFFGQGTRLTVV.

This clone was counted ten times or more. The chain recombines TRBV6-1 with TRBJ2-3, with TRBD2 identical over 10 bases. Germline assignment: CDR1 MNHNS and CDR2 SASEGT. The CDR3 runs 15 residues. J was trimmed by 3 bases and V by 6 bases; bases with no gene match: 6. The CDR3 sequence: CASSSTSGITDTQYF. The CDR3 region has the DNA TGTGCCAGCAGCTCCACTAGCGGGATAACAGATACGCAGTATTTT.

This clone was seen a few times. This rearrangement joins TRBV12-5 to TRBJ1-2; no firm D call. Germline V gene lookup returns CDR1 LGHNT and CDR2 FRNRAP. Trimming pared 3 bases from V and 5 bases from J, leaving 19 bases between. This CDR3 contains 16 residues. The CDR3 DNA is TGTGCTAGTGGTTTAGTTCTGGATATTCGATATTATGGCTACACCTTC. It codes for CASGLVLDIRYYGYTF.

This clone occurred a few times. The CDR3 coding sequence is TGTGCCAGCAGTTCGCGACAGGGCGCATTGTATGGCTACACCTTC. It yields the protein CASSSRQGALYGYTF. V and J are TRBV6-5 and TRBJ1-2; 7 bases align to TRBD1. The CDR3 spans 15 residues. Germline V gene data show CDR1 as MNHEY and CDR2 as SVGAGI. The V segment lost 4 bases and the J segment 5 bases; nucleotides outside the gene matches: 10.